The source of this TCR beta chain is a study of blood T cell repertoires in COVID-19. Study-wide background: Samples came from the United States, Italy and Spain, spanning acute and convalescent COVID-19. T cells, B-cell-depleted T cells, or PBMCs supplied cDNA or gDNA.

Original processing methods: Using reference gene primer amplification, nucleated cell counts were estimated. Using immunoSEQ multiplex PCR, the repertoire was profiled, and TCRdb retains in-frame clones only, with some absent. That table furnishes V, J and clone size, whereas the DNA furnished D and trimming. The sample carries 50,000 to 65,000 clones, around 88% recorded once. The CDR3 covers 14 residues. The V and J ends lost 3 bases and 1 base respectively, with 7 bases between them. Germline V gives CDR1 SGHRS, CDR2 YFSETQ. The chain couples TRBV5-1 to TRBJ2-2; maybe TRBD1 (5 bases). The sample was peripheral blood. This receptor was taken from a man aged 60 to 69 with acute or convalescent COVID-19. CDR3 loop: CASSSGQNTGELFF. The CDR3, as DNA: TGCGCCAGCAGCTCCGGACAGAACACCGGGGAGCTGTTTTTT.